The 2 T cell receptor beta chains listed next were all sequenced from one sample in a study of control samples from healthy donors and cancer patients. The data were produced by immunoSEQ multiplex PCR, yet TCRdb's version contains in-frame clones alone and is incomplete. The repertoire holds 150,000 to 200,000 clones, with roughly nine tenths as singletons. The source material was blood. All receptors derive from a woman in her 30s in good health.

V usage is TRBV2 and J usage is TRBJ1-4, with D possibly matching TRBD1 (6 bases). Germline V gene lookup returns CDR1 SNHLY and CDR2 FYNNEI. The CDR3 has 15 residues. Trimming pared 2 bases from V and 2 bases from J, leaving 9 bases between. DNA for the CDR3: TGTGCCAGCAGTGAACAGGGGTTGACTAATGAAAAACTGTTTTTT. Translating gives CASSEQGLTNEKLFF.

This chain uses TRBV6-2 or TRBV6-3 with TRBJ2-3, with 15 bases matching TRBD2. The J segment lost 8 bases and the V segment lost 0 bases, leaving 0 bases of the junction unmatched. The CDR3 covers 15 residues. Germline-derived CDR1 and CDR2 are MNHEY and SVGEGT. CDR3 nucleotide sequence: TGTGCCAGCAGTTACTCGGGACTAGCGGGAGGTACGCAGTATTTT. This encodes CASSYSGLAGGTQYF.